Listed below are T cell receptor beta chains from one sample, sequenced in a study of vaccination effects on CD4 cells after COVID-19. Assay used: immunoSEQ multiplex PCR; TCRdb lists only in-frame clones, some missing. The sample lists roughly 30,000 clones, 70% to 75% occurring once. These receptors are not linked to any known antigen. Sample: CD4+ T cells from PBMCs cultured with HCoV-NL63 spike peptides, taken after COVID-19 vaccination. These TCRs come from a human donor who received a COVID-19 vaccine. The CDR3 runs from the conserved cysteine through the conserved F or W. D genes are given only for firm matches. Expanded clones get a size class; other rows say once, few or many, or leave the size out.

D gene	J gene	V gene	clone size	CDR3 DNA	CDR3 protein
NA	TRBJ1-1	TRBV9	NA	TGTGCCAGCAGCGCACAGACAGCCATCTTGAACACTGAAGCTTTCTTT	CASSAQTAILNTEAFF
NA	TRBJ2-3	TRBV2	NA	TGTGCCAGCAGTGTTGGGCGGGACGGGGATACGCAGTATTTT	CASSVGRDGDTQYF
NA	TRBJ2-2	TRBV4-2	few	TGTGCCAGCAGCCAAGACAGGGCGGGCGGGGAGCTGTTTTTT	CASSQDRAGGELFF
TRBD1	TRBJ1-2	TRBV5-1	NA	TGCGCCAGCAGCTTGGAAGGACAGGGTCGTGGCTACACCTTC	CASSLEGQGRGYTF
NA	TRBJ1-4	TRBV7-9	few	TGTGCCAGCAGCTTAGGCGTCGGGGCCGCTAATGAAAAACTGTTTTTT	CASSLGVGAANEKLFF
NA	TRBJ1-1	TRBV12-5	few	TGTGCTAGTGCCCCCGAGGGGTACACTGAAGCTTTCTTT	CASAPEGYTEAFF
NA	TRBJ1-6	TRBV27	NA	TGTGCCAGCAGTTTGCTCTTCGGGTCCTATAATTCACCCCTCCACTTT	CASSLLFGSYNSPLHF
NA	TRBJ1-4	TRBV7-2	NA	TGTGCCAGCAGCTTAGGAGGGTACCCTAATGAAAAACTGTTTTTT	CASSLGGYPNEKLFF
NA	TRBJ2-7	TRBV18	once	TGTGCCAGCTCAAGAGGAGGGAGCTCCTACGAGCAGTACTTC	CASSRGGSSYEQYF
NA	TRBJ2-1	TRBV15	NA	TGTGCCACCAGCAAAGGGGCTAGCTCCTACAATGAGCAGTTCTTC	CATSKGASSYNEQFF
NA	TRBJ2-2	TRBV19	NA	TGTGCCAGTAGTTTTCCATTAGGAGCGAACACCGGGGAGCTGTTTTTT	CASSFPLGANTGELFF
NA	TRBJ2-2	TRBV27	NA	TGTGCCAGCAGCCCCCCGATCGGGGAGCTGTTTTTT	CASSPPIGELFF
NA	TRBJ1-2	TRBV2	few	TGTGCCAGCAGTGACTTGGGGGCATGGGGCTACACCTTC	CASSDLGAWGYTF
NA	TRBJ1-1	TRBV4-1	once	TGCGCCAGCAGCCAAGATGGTCAGGGTAAGACTGAAGCTTTCTTT	CASSQDGQGKTEAFF
TRBD1	TRBJ2-7	TRBV11-2	NA	TGTGCCAGCAGCTTAGTATGGGACAGGGGCTCCTACGAGCAGTACTTC	CASSLVWDRGSYEQYF
NA	TRBJ2-2	TRBV18	NA	TGTGCCAGCTCACCGGGACCGGGGGCCGGGGAGCTGTTTTTT	CASSPGPGAGELFF
TRBD1	TRBJ1-2	TRBV6-5	NA	TGTGCCAGCAGTTCCCAGGGACAGGGGGCCTATGGCTACACCTTC	CASSSQGQGAYGYTF
TRBD1	TRBJ1-4	TRBV4-1	few	TGCGCCAGCAGCCAAGGAGAGATCAGGGGGCCTTTTAATGAAAAACTGTTTTTT	CASSQGEIRGPFNEKLFF
TRBD1	TRBJ2-6	TRBV5-1	NA	TGCGCCAGCAGCTCCGGGACAGGGAATTTGCATGGGGCCAACGTCCTGACTTTC	CASSSGTGNLHGANVLTF
NA	TRBJ1-2	TRBV6-5	NA	TGTGCCGTCGTCAGGGCCACCAGGTATGGCTACACCTTC	CAVVRATRYGYTF
TRBD1	TRBJ1-5	TRBV5-8	NA	TGTGCCAGCAGCTTAGGGGGCACGGGTCAGCCCCAGCATTTT	CASSLGGTGQPQHF
NA	TRBJ1-5	TRBV12-3/TRBV12-4	once	TGTGCCAGCAGTTTGGCGGATAATCAGCCCCAGCATTTT	CASSLADNQPQHF
NA	TRBJ1-2	TRBV25-1	NA	TGTGCCAGCAGTGAATATGGGGGTATCCCCTATGGCTACACCTTC	CASSEYGGIPYGYTF
TRBD2	TRBJ2-3	TRBV7-9	NA	TGTGCCAGCAGCCCGACTAGCGGGAGAACAGATACGCAGTATTTT	CASSPTSGRTDTQYF
TRBD2	TRBJ2-7	TRBV25-1	NA	TGTGCCAGTAGTAGCGGGGCCTACGAGCAGTACTTC	CASSSGAYEQYF
NA	TRBJ2-7	TRBV18	NA	TGTGCCAGCTCACCACCGTTAGGGACCTTAGCCTACGAGCAGTACTTC	CASSPPLGTLAYEQYF
NA	TRBJ2-3	TRBV11-2	NA	TGTGCCAGCAGCTTCCCGACTTCGGGCTTCGGGACACTAGATACGCAGTATTTT	CASSFPTSGFGTLDTQYF
NA	TRBJ2-7	TRBV6-5	NA	TGTGCCAGCACTCTTGGTGTTATGGGCTCCTACGAGCAGTACTTC	CASTLGVMGSYEQYF
TRBD1	TRBJ1-2	TRBV19	NA	TGTGCCAGTCGGGACAGGGGAGGCCTCCACTATGGCTACACCTTC	CASRDRGGLHYGYTF
NA	TRBJ1-4	TRBV15	NA	TGTGCCACCAGCAGAGATAAGGGGAATAATGAAAAACTGTTTTTT	CATSRDKGNNEKLFF
NA	TRBJ1-1	TRBV18	NA	TGTGCCAGCTCACCAAACATTAACACTGAAGCTTTCTTT	CASSPNINTEAFF
TRBD1	TRBJ1-1	TRBV7-2	NA	TGTGCCAGCAGCCCGTTGGGCGGGACAGGGGTTATGAACACTGAAGCTTTCTTT	CASSPLGGTGVMNTEAFF
NA	TRBJ1-2	TRBV2	NA	TGTGCCAGCACCTTCACGGCCTGGGAAGGCTACACCTTC	CASTFTAWEGYTF
TRBD2	TRBJ2-7	TRBV19	NA	TGTGCCAGTAGTCGAGCAGCGGGAGAGACCTACGAGCAGTACTTC	CASSRAAGETYEQYF
NA	TRBJ2-3	TRBV14	NA	TGTGCCAGCAGCCAAGGTCGGACGATAACTAGCACAGATACGCAGTATTTT	CASSQGRTITSTDTQYF
TRBD2	TRBJ2-1	TRBV18	NA	TGTGCCAGCTCTTTAGCGGGAGTGTCTTACAATGAGCAGTTCTTC	CASSLAGVSYNEQFF
NA	TRBJ1-6	TRBV5-1	NA	TGCGCCAGCAGCTTGGACCGCTCCTATAATTCACCCCTCCACTTT	CASSLDRSYNSPLHF
TRBD2	TRBJ2-3	TRBV6-5	NA	TGTGCCACCGCGGGGGAGCTAGATACGCAGTATTTT	CATAGELDTQYF
NA	TRBJ2-6	TRBV6-1	NA	TGTGCCAGCAGTGAACCCGGGGCTGGGGCCAACGTCCTGACTTTC	CASSEPGAGANVLTF